These 11 T cell receptor beta chains came from one sample sequenced in a study of cytomegalovirus exposure and HLA in healthy donors. PCR employed 60 Vbeta and 13 Jbeta primers. Sequenced by immunoSEQ multiplex PCR; TCRdb stores in-frame clones only, minus some. The sample has 100,000 to 150,000 clones, about 66% seen once; the top ten hold 1.5% to 2%. The specimen was PBMCs. Every receptor here comes from a man between 25 and 39 years old in good health and CMV-seropositive.

This clone was seen only a few times. The gene calls are TRBV7-2 and TRBJ1-5; D is possibly TRBD1 (6 bases). Per the germline V gene, CDR1 is SGHTA and CDR2 is FQGNSA. The CDR3 has 15 residues. V lost 1 base and J lost 5, with 12 bases in between. The CDR3 spells CASSLDREDDQPQHF. CDR3 coding DNA: TGTGCCAGCAGCTTAGACAGGGAAGACGATCAGCCCCAGCATTTT.

The rearrangement joins TRBV9 to TRBJ1-2; the D gene is possibly TRBD1 (5 bases). The germline V gene has CDR1 SGDLS and CDR2 YYNGEE. V dropped 6 bases and J dropped 3 bases, with 15 bases sitting between them. CDR3 length equals 14 residues. The DNA for the CDR3 is TGTGCCAGCACCGCTGTAGGGGCGGACTATGGCTACACCTTC. It encodes CASTAVGADYGYTF.

The sample holds one count of this clone. This chain connects TRBV19 to TRBJ1-4; tentatively, D is TRBD1 (6 bases). V was clipped by 5 bases and J by 3 bases, with 16 bases between them. From germline, CDR1 is LNHDA and CDR2 SQIVND (reference sequence). The CDR3 has 16 amino acids. The CDR3 is CASSPFGGNSNEKLFF. The CDR3 region has the DNA TGTGCCAGTAGTCCCTTTGGGGGCAATTCTAATGAAAAACTGTTTTTT.

A few counts support this clone. The V call is TRBV28, the J call TRBJ2-5; D gene unclear. Germline CDR1 MDHEN, CDR2 SYDVKM. V was shortened by 6 bases and J by 5 bases, with 16 bases between the two germline ends. There are 14 residues in the CDR3. CDR3 amino acids: CASRYRFFQETQYF. The CDR3, as DNA: TGTGCCAGCAGATACAGATTTTTCCAGGAGACCCAGTACTTC.

This sequence joins TRBV6-1 and TRBJ1-5; 9 bases map to TRBD1. Germline V lookup: CDR1 MNHNS, CDR2 SASEGT. There are 17 residues in the CDR3. Trimming removed 4 bases from V and 6 bases from J; junction bases left unmatched: 13. The CDR3, as DNA: TGTGCCAGCAGTGGCCTAGGGGGGACAGGGACAAGTCAGCCCCAGCATTTT. Amino acids: CASSGLGGTGTSQPQHF.

This clone was counted only a few times. The chain joins TRBV7-3 to TRBJ2-2; TRBD1 matches at 9 bases. V shed 1 base and J 6 bases; nucleotides not matched to a gene: 0. Germline CDR1 reads SGHTA; CDR2 reads FQGTGA. The CDR3 contains 14 residues. In nucleotides, the CDR3 is TGTGCCAGCAGCTTAAGACAGGGGGCCGGGGAGCTGTTTTTT. It specifies CASSLRQGAGELFF.

The chain uses TRBV5-1 and TRBJ2-1, with 11 bases identical to TRBD2. This CDR3 contains 15 residues. J lost 7 bases, V lost 7 bases, and 10 bases had no gene match. Germline V gives CDR1 SGHRS, CDR2 YFSETQ. The CDR3 bases are TGCGCCAGCCGCGATCAGACTAGCGGGGTGAATGAGCAGTTCTTC. The encoded protein is CASRDQTSGVNEQFF.

This clone has only one observation. The chain couples TRBV5-1 to TRBJ2-5; TRBD1 is a possible D gene (7 bases). The V and J ends lost 0 bases and 5 bases respectively, with 14 bases between them. The length of the CDR3 is 15 residues. Germline-derived CDR1 and CDR2 are SGHRS and YFSETQ. The CDR3 is CASSLGTGEAETQYF. The CDR3 DNA sequence: TGCGCCAGCAGCTTGGGAACAGGGGAGGCGGAGACCCAGTACTTC. The full variable domain, in which reference TRBV5-1 and TRBJ2-5 provide the parts outside the CDR3, is KAGVTQTPRYLIKTRGQQVTLSCSPISGHRSVSWYQQTPGQGLQFLFEYFSETQRNKGNFPGRFSGRQFSNSRSEMNVSTLELGDSALYLCASSLGTGEAETQYFGPGTRLLVL.

V gene TRBV28 combines with J gene TRBJ2-7, with D possibly TRBD2 on 6 matching bases. Trimming took off 5 bases at V and 5 bases at J, with 13 bases between the two ends. This CDR3 is 13 amino acids long. Germline CDR1 reads MDHEN; CDR2 reads SYDVKM. The CDR3 spells CASSISGRNEQYF. The CDR3 coding sequence is TGTGCCAGCAGTATTAGCGGTCGCAACGAGCAGTACTTC.

This clone was counted once. The rearrangement uses TRBV2 and TRBJ1-1; D not resolved. Germline V gene sequence: CDR1 SNHLY, CDR2 FYNNEI. The CDR3 totals 14 residues. V was pared by 3 bases and J by 3 bases, with 11 bases between. The CDR3 sequence: CASSDEGGYTEAFF. Here the CDR3 DNA reads TGTGCCAGCAGTGATGAGGGTGGTTACACTGAAGCTTTCTTT.

The gene calls are TRBV7-9 and TRBJ1-2, with D hard to call. V was shortened by 4 bases and J by 3 bases, with 12 bases between the two germline ends. The V gene's germline CDR1 is SEHNR and CDR2 FQNEAQ (reference sequence). This CDR3 has 14 residues. This chain's CDR3 is CASSSPHRDYGYTF. Here the CDR3 DNA reads TGTGCCAGCAGCTCGCCACACCGGGACTATGGCTACACCTTC.